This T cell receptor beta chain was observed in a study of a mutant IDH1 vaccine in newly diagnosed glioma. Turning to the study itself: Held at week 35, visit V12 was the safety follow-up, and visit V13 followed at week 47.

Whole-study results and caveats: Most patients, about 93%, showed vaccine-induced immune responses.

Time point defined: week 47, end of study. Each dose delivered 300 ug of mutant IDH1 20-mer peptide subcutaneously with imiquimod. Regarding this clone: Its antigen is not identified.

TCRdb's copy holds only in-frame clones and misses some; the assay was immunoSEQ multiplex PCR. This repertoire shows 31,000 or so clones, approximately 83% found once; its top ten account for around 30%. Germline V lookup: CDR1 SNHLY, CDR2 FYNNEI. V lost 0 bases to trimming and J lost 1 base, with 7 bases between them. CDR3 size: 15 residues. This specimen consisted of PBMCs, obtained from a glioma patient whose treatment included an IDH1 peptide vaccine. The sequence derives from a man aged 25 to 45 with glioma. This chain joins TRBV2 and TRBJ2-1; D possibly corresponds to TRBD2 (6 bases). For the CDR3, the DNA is TGTGCCAGCAGTGAAGCGCGGGGTTCCTACAATGAGCAGTTCTTC. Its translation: CASSEARGSYNEQFF.